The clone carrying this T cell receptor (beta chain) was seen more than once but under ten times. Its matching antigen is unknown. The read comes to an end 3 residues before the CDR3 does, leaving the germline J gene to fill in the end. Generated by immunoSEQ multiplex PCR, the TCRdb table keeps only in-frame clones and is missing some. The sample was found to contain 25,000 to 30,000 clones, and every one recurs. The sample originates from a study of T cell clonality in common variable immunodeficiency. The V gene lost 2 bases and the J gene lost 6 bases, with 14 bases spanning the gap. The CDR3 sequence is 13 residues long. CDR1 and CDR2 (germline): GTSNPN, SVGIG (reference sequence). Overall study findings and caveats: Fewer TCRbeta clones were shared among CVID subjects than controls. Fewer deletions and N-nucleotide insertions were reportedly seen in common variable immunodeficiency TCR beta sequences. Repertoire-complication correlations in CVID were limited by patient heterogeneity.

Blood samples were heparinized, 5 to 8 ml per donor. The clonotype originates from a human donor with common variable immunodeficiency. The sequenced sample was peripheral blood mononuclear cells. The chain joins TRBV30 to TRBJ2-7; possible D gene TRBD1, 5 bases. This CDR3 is CAWSLQGSGEQYF. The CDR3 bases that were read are TGTGCCTGGAGTCTTCAGGGAAGTGGCGAG.